Listed below are T cell receptor beta chains from one sample, sequenced in a study of early stage breast cancer tumors. Profiling relied on immunoSEQ multiplex PCR, and the TCRdb table lists in-frame clones only, not all of them. The sample holds about 48,000 clones, around 83% seen once. The specimen was blood. Receptor source: a person aged 45 to 59 with breast cancer. The CDR3 runs from the conserved cysteine through the conserved F or W. Fields, in order: D gene, V gene, J gene, CDR3 protein. The D gene is left open where the match is weak.

>NA|TRBV5-4|TRBJ2-4
CASSGGDRIEYF
>NA|TRBV7-3|TRBJ2-1
CASSLTFANEQFF
>TRBD2|TRBV7-9|TRBJ2-1
CASSLVWTSGSGDEQFF
>NA|TRBV19|TRBJ2-6
CASSSQGLTGANVLTF
>NA|TRBV7-2|TRBJ1-1
CASSLGMDTEAFF
>NA|TRBV5-6|TRBJ1-2
CASSPGGRTYGYTF
>NA|TRBV30|TRBJ1-4
CAWSRLKEKLFF
>NA|TRBV27|TRBJ2-5
CASSFQETQYF
>NA|TRBV9|TRBJ2-2
CASSVGGKRTGELFF
>NA|TRBV5-1|TRBJ1-3
CASSLGPTSGNTIYF
>TRBD2|TRBV15|TRBJ2-1
CATSVGTSGANEQFF
>NA|TRBV10-1|TRBJ1-1
CASRRGDLDTEAFF
>NA|TRBV30|TRBJ1-1
CARNSGGWGRNTEAFF
>TRBD2|TRBV11-2|TRBJ2-3
CASSPQGGGAALDTQYF
>NA|TRBV5-8|TRBJ2-6
CASSLGTTSGANVLTF
>TRBD1|TRBV12-5|TRBJ1-4
CASHCEGQGNEKLFF
>NA|TRBV4-2|TRBJ2-1
CASSQTVRSEQFF
>NA|TRBV7-8|TRBJ2-7
CASSLRPLLSIEQYF
>TRBD2|TRBV6-5|TRBJ2-1
CASSYVGLAGGNEQFF
>NA|TRBV27|TRBJ2-5
CASRAGLQTGQETQYF
>TRBD1|TRBV19|TRBJ1-1
CASSRQGSTEAFF
>TRBD2|TRBV2|TRBJ2-7
CASTRLAGLGEQYF
>TRBD1|TRBV6-5|TRBJ2-7
CASSYRGGQGSYEQYF
>NA|TRBV21-1|TRBJ2-7
CASSKAGTGLGEQYF
>NA|TRBV5-6|TRBJ2-5
CASSLWGLGETQYF
>NA|TRBV9|TRBJ1-2
CASSVETAANYGYTF
>NA|TRBV7-2|TRBJ2-3
CASSLVGPGDTQYF
>NA|TRBV11-2|TRBJ1-2
CASSLRGRGSGYTF
>TRBD2|TRBV5-1|TRBJ2-1
CASSLGSSGSDEQFF
>NA|TRBV5-6|TRBJ1-2
CASNSEGYGYTF
>NA|TRBV10-2|TRBJ2-1
CASRRTRGTYNEQFF
>TRBD1|TRBV5-5|TRBJ2-1
CASSRLTGGSYNEQFF
>TRBD1|TRBV28|TRBJ1-6
CASSLWGQGNSPLHF
>NA|TRBV15|TRBJ1-1
CATSHLTHRAAEAFF
>TRBD1|TRBV6-6|TRBJ1-1
CASSYSGTASVITF
>NA|TRBV5-1|TRBJ1-1
CASSPLTGRGTEAFF
>TRBD2|TRBV5-4|TRBJ2-1
CLAGENNEQFF
>TRBD1|TRBV27|TRBJ1-2
CASSPGGHYGYTF
>TRBD1|TRBV7-9|TRBJ1-5
CASSSQGASQPQHF
>NA|TRBV9|TRBJ1-5
CASSPTGYPQPQHF
>TRBD1|TRBV27|TRBJ1-1
CASRSGQGAGTEAFF
>NA|TRBV6-5|TRBJ2-7
CAVGRFYEQYF